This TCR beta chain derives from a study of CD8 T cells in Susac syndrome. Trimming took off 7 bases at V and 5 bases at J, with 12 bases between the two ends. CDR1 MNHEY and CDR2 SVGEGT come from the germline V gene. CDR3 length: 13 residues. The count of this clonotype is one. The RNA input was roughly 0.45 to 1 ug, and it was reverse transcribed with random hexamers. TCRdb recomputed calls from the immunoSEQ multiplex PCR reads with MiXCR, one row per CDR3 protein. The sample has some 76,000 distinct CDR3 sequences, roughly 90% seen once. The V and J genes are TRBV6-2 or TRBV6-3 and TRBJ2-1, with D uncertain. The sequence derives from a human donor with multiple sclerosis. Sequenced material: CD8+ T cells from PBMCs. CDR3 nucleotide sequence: TGTGCCAGCACCTCGAGTCCTGACAATGAGCAGTTCTTC. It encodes CASTSSPDNEQFF.